These 2 T cell receptor beta chains were sequenced from one sample in a study of T cells in Graves' hyperthyroidism and ophthalmopathy. Researchers amplified the TCR beta CDR3 regions from RNA transcripts. TCR CDR3 regions were first amplified by RT-PCR with HTBI primers. TCRdb fed the multiplex PCR reads into MiXCR, producing one record per CDR3 protein. The table records about 550,000 distinct CDR3 sequences, under 25% of them present only once. The sequenced material came from blood. The receptors stem from a man aged 18-30 years with Graves' hyperthyroidism.

This chain connects TRBV6-1 to TRBJ2-7, with D perhaps assigned TRBD1 or TRBD2 (5 bases each). Trimming stripped 6 bases from V and 1 base from J, with 22 bases between. The CDR3 sequence is 17 residues long. Germline V gene data show CDR1 as MNHNS and CDR2 as SASEGT. The CDR3 sequence is CASSLQGVGARSYEQYF. The CDR3, as DNA: TGTGCCAGCAGCCTCCAGGGTGTCGGGGCTAGGTCCTACGAGCAGTACTTC.

This clonotype was counted between two and nine times. A much larger clone lies a single base off, so this may be a read error. The chain employs TRBV29-1 and TRBJ2-5; D may be TRBD1 (6 bases). CDR1 and CDR2 from the germline V gene are SQVTM and ANQGSEA. CDR3 length equals 12 residues. CDR3 DNA sequence: TGCAGCGCCCGGGACAACCAAGAGACCCAGGACTTC. This gives the protein CSARDNQETQDF.